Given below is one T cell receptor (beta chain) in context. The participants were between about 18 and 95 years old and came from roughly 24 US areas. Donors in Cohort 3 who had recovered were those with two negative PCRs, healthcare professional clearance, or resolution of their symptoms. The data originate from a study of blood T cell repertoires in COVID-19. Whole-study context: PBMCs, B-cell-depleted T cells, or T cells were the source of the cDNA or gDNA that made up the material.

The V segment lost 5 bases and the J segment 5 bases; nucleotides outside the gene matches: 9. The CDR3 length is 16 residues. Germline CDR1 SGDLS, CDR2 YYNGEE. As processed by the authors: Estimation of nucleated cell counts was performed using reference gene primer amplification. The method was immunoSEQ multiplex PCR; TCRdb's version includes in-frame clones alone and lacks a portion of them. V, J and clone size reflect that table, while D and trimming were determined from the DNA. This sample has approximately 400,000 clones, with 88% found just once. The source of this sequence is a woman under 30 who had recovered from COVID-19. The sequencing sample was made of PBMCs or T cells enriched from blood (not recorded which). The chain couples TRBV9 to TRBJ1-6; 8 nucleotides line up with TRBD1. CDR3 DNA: TGTGCCAGCAGATCCCTCCGGGACAGGCATAATTCACCCCTCCACTTT. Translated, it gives CASRSLRDRHNSPLHF.